This T cell receptor beta chain was profiled in a study of CD8 T cells in Susac syndrome. The authors negatively isolated CD8+ and CD4+ T cells and FACS-enriched TEMRA cells. Random hexamers were used to reverse transcribe the RNA input (about 0.45 to 1 ug). TCRdb re-analysed the immunoSEQ multiplex PCR reads in MiXCR, keeping a single row per CDR3 protein. The sample lists about 160,000 distinct CDR3 sequences, roughly 95% occurring once. The CDR3 length is 15 residues. The junction had 9 bases not matched to a gene; V was cut back by 0 bases and J by 7 bases. The germline V gene encodes CDR1 GTSNPN and CDR2 SVGIG (reference sequence).

The V and J genes are TRBV30 and TRBJ1-5; 7 nucleotides align to TRBD1. Material for sequencing was CD4+ T cells from PBMCs. This clonotype originated in a human donor with multiple sclerosis. CDR3 protein: CAWSVGGGLGQPQHF. The CDR3 DNA sequence: TGTGCCTGGAGTGTCGGAGGGGGCCTCGGACAGCCCCAGCATTTT.